Included here is one TCR beta chain sequence, with context. V dropped 5 bases and J dropped 5; count of bases not matched to a gene: 11. The CDR3 runs to 17 residues. Germline CDR1 and CDR2: SGHTA and FQGNSA. These data come from a study of blood T cell repertoires in COVID-19. Study-level background: The United States, Italy and Spain were the sources of the acute and convalescent COVID-19 samples. T cells, B-cell-depleted T cells, or PBMCs supplied cDNA or gDNA.

Source study methods: Amplified reference gene primers provided the basis for estimating nucleated cell counts. The protocol was immunoSEQ multiplex PCR, while the TCRdb copy is restricted to in-frame clones and leaves out a portion. V and J calls and clone size are as listed in that table; D and trimming were resolved from the DNA. This sample yields around 200,000 clones, of which 83% are seen a single time; about 1.3% belongs to the top ten. The source of this sequence is a woman between 25 and 40 years old with COVID-19, enrolled during active disease. The V call is TRBV7-2, the J call TRBJ2-5, with TRBD2 matching over 13 bases. Source material: peripheral blood. The CDR3 is CASSQRGGLAGMETQYF. In nucleotides, the CDR3 is TGTGCCAGCAGCCAGAGGGGGGGACTAGCGGGAATGGAGACCCAGTACTTC.